The sequence of this T cell receptor (beta chain) was determined in a study of T cell clonality in common variable immunodeficiency. Equal genomic DNA amounts from CVID and control samples were sequenced. Clones were sequenced by immunoSEQ multiplex PCR, and TCRdb holds only the in-frame ones, with some missing. This table holds over 13,000 clones with no singletons; the top ten claim about 10%. In this sample, this clone turned up a few times. Its antigen is still unknown. The CDR3 end falls 3 residues outside the read, so it is completed with the germline J gene. Study-wide results and limits: Reportedly, TCR beta sequences from common variable immunodeficiency showed fewer deletions and N-nucleotide insertions.

The CDR3 consists of 15 residues. V shed 4 bases and J 2 bases; nucleotides not matched to a gene: 7. CDR1 is LNHDA, CDR2 SQIVND, per germline (reference sequence). CVID meant reduced serum IgG, IgA and/or IgM plus specific antibody deficiency. CVID subjects had received replacement immunoglobulin for at least one year. No CVID subject was ill or on immunomodulatory drugs when sampled. Sequencing was performed on peripheral blood mononuclear cells. The chain carries TRBV19 and TRBJ2-5; 7 bases line up with TRBD2. This clonotype was obtained from a human donor with common variable immunodeficiency. The CDR3 protein is CASSKSAGEQETQYF. The CDR3 DNA, read in part, is TGTGCCAGTAGTAAGAGCGCGGGGGAGCAAGAGACC.